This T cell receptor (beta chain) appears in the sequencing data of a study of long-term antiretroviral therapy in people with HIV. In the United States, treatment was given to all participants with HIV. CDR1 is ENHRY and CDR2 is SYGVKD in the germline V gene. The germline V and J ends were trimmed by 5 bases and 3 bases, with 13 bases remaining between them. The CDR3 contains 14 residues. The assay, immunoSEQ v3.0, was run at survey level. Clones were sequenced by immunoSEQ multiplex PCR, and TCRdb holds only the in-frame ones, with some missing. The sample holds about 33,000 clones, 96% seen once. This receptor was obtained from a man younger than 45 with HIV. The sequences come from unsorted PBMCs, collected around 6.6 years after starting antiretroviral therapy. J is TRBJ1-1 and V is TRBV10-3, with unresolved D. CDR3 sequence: CAISLHPKDTEAFF. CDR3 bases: TGTGCCATCAGTTTACACCCGAAGGACACTGAAGCTTTCTTT.